These 8 T cell receptor beta chains share one sample of origin, sequenced in a study of T cell responses to AZD1222 COVID-19 vaccine. Sequencing was performed with immunoSEQ multiplex PCR; in TCRdb, only in-frame clones are kept and a portion is missing. This sample has some 170,000 clones, with around 94% found just once. This sample comprised peripheral blood, obtained on day 0 of AZD1222 vaccination. Every receptor here comes from an adult in good health.

The rearrangement links TRBV7-9 to TRBJ2-1; 7 nucleotides agree with TRBD2. This CDR3 is built from 15 residues. The germline V gene has CDR1 SEHNR and CDR2 FQNEAQ (reference sequence). Trimming at V came to 7 bases and at J to 0 bases, leaving 6 bases not matched to a gene. The CDR3, as DNA: TGTGCCAGCAAAGATCTAGCGGACTCCTACAATGAGCAGTTCTTC. Translated: CASKDLADSYNEQFF.

As DNA, the CDR3 is TGTGCCAGCTCACCGCTGGCGGAAACCTACGAGCAGTACTTC. This gives the protein CASSPLAETYEQYF. The gene calls are TRBV18 and TRBJ2-7, with no clear D. Germline V gene data show CDR1 as KGHSH and CDR2 as LQKENI. V was clipped by 3 bases and J by 2 bases, with 11 bases between them. This CDR3 has 14 amino acids.

The V gene is TRBV5-1, the J gene TRBJ2-7, with 8 bases fitting TRBD2. Germline CDR1 and CDR2: SGHRS and YFSETQ. This CDR3 has 14 residues. Trimming cost V 4 bases and J 2 bases; bases outside gene matches: 5. The CDR3 coding sequence is TGCGCCAGCAGCCCAACTAGCGGCACCTACGAGCAGTACTTC. Translated, it gives CASSPTSGTYEQYF.

V and J are TRBV11-2 and TRBJ1-1, with 8 positions matching TRBD1. The junction had 7 bases not matched to a gene; V was cut back by 5 bases and J by 11 bases. Looked up from germline, CDR1 is SGHAT and CDR2 is FQNNGV. This CDR3 contains 12 residues. CDR3 sequence (DNA): TGTGCCAGCAGCCCGACAGGGGTGTATGCTTTCTTT. Encoded protein: CASSPTGVYAFF.

This clone was detected only a few times. The gene calls are TRBV5-8 and TRBJ1-2, with D uncertain. The CDR3 is 16 residues long. V dropped 2 bases and J dropped 4 bases, with 18 bases sitting between them. The V gene's germline CDR1 is SGHTS and CDR2 YDEGEE. The CDR3 loop is CASSFPSGARFYGYTF. The CDR3 DNA follows: TGTGCCAGCAGCTTTCCCTCGGGCGCGAGATTCTATGGCTACACCTTC. Full variable domain (remainder filled in from reference TRBV5-8 and TRBJ1-2): EAGVTQSPTHLIKTRGQQATLRCSPISGHTSVYWYQQALGLGLQFLLWYDEGEERNRGNFPPRFSGRQFPNYSSELNVNALELEDSALYLCASSFPSGARFYGYTFGSGTRLTVV.

This chain joins TRBV11-2 and TRBJ1-3; maybe TRBD1 (5 bases). The CDR3 is 15 residues long. From germline, CDR1 is SGHAT and CDR2 FQNNGV. With 0 bases removed from V and 4 bases from J, the gap between germline ends came to 10 bases. CDR3 DNA sequence: TGTGCCAGCAGCTTAGATTGGCAGGGCGGAAACACCATATATTTT. Residues: CASSLDWQGGNTIYF.

The rearrangement joins TRBV3-1 (or the pseudogene TRBV3-2) to TRBJ2-4; D is unresolved. The V end lost 3 bases, the J end lost 0 bases, and 6 bases lay between the germline ends. The CDR3 runs 14 residues. CDR1 and CDR2 from the germline V gene are LGHDT and YNNKEL (reference sequence). The CDR3 DNA reads as TGTGCCAGCAGCCAGACCCAAGCCAAAAACATTCAGTACTTC. Protein sequence: CASSQTQAKNIQYF.

V gene TRBV5-6 combines with J gene TRBJ2-7; no firm D call. V dropped 4 bases and J dropped 7 bases, with 12 bases sitting between them. Looked up from germline, CDR1 is SGHDT and CDR2 is YYEEEE. The CDR3 has 12 residues. The CDR3 sequence is CASSPGVREQYF. As DNA, the CDR3 is TGTGCCAGCAGCCCTGGGGTCCGGGAGCAGTACTTC. Filled out from reference TRBV5-6 and TRBJ2-7, the complete variable domain reads DAGVTQSPTHLIKTRGQQVTLRCSPKSGHDTVSWYQQALGQGPQFIFQYYEEEERQRGNFPDRFSGHQFPNYSSELNVNALLLGDSALYLCASSPGVREQYFGPGTRLTVT.